These 18 T cell receptor beta chains were all obtained from the same sample, sequenced in a study of cytomegalovirus exposure and HLA in healthy donors. With 60 Vbeta and 13 Jbeta primers, the PCR was carried out. The method was immunoSEQ multiplex PCR; TCRdb's version includes in-frame clones alone and lacks a portion of them. The sample carries approximately 110,000 clones, about 77% recorded once. Sequences were obtained from PBMCs. All receptors come from a woman aged 25 to 45 in good health and CMV-seropositive.

The rearrangement joins TRBV5-1 to TRBJ2-3, with a tentative D call TRBD2 (5 bases). The germline gives CDR1 SGHRS, CDR2 YFSETQ. Between the trimmed V and J ends, which lost 0 bases and 3 bases, there was a span of 20 bases. The CDR3 totals 18 residues. The CDR3 is CASSLASTYGGRTDTQYF. The DNA for the CDR3 is TGCGCCAGCAGCTTGGCCTCAACTTACGGCGGGCGGACAGATACGCAGTATTTT.

The chain carries TRBV19 and TRBJ1-2, with D maybe TRBD1 (6 bases). Germline lookup yields CDR1 LNHDA and CDR2 SQIVND (reference sequence). Trimming left V 5 bases short and J 0 bases short, with 13 bases between. The CDR3 extends over 15 amino acids. The CDR3 nucleotides are TGTGCCAGTAGTGGGGGCCGGTGGGCTAACTATGGCTACACCTTC. Amino acids: CASSGGRWANYGYTF.

The chain links TRBV5-6 to TRBJ2-7, with 8 bases fitting TRBD1. The CDR3 spans 13 residues. Unmatched junction bases numbered 7, after V lost 4 bases and J lost 7 bases. Germline CDR1 SGHDT, CDR2 YYEEEE. The DNA for the CDR3 is TGTGCCAGCAGCGCGACAGGGGTTAATGAGCAGTACTTC. Amino acid sequence: CASSATGVNEQYF.

The chain links TRBV6-5 to TRBJ1-3; 7 nucleotides match TRBD1. The CDR3 runs to 15 residues. Germline loops: CDR1 MNHEY, CDR2 SVGAGI. The V and J ends lost 6 bases and 4 bases, in that order; junction bases with no gene match: 9. CDR3 in DNA: TGTGCCAGCAGACCCACAGGGGTAGCAGGAAACACCATATATTTT. Translating it yields CASRPTGVAGNTIYF.

This clone was detected only a few times. J is TRBJ2-7 and V is TRBV7-2, with 9 bases lining up with TRBD1. This CDR3 spans 15 amino acids. The germline V gene has CDR1 SGHTA and CDR2 FQGNSA. V shed 5 bases, J shed 3 bases, and the junction held 8 bases outside the gene matches. The CDR3 DNA reads as TGTGCCAGCAGCAAACGTCCGACAGGGGGCTACGAGCAGTACTTC. This encodes CASSKRPTGGYEQYF.

In nucleotides, the CDR3 is TGCGCCAGCAGCCAAGAATCAGCGGGAGTAAGCTACGAGCAGTACTTC. It is translated as CASSQESAGVSYEQYF. The chain couples TRBV4-1 to TRBJ2-7, with 8 bases matching TRBD2. This CDR3 region has 16 residues. The trim removed 0 bases at V and 3 bases at J, leaving 7 bases unmatched. Germline CDR1 reads MGHRA; CDR2 reads YSYEKL.

The chain couples TRBV6-4 to TRBJ2-3, with TRBD1 matching over 10 bases. The CDR3 totals 14 residues. CDR1 MRHNA and CDR2 SNTAGT come from the germline V gene. V dropped 6 bases and J dropped 2; count of bases not matched to a gene: 2. The CDR3 DNA sequence: TGTGCCAGCAGCGGGACAGGGGACACAGATACGCAGTATTTT. It encodes CASSGTGDTDTQYF.

V usage is TRBV5-5 and J usage is TRBJ2-1, with 10 bases identical to TRBD2. With 6 bases clipped from V and 7 bases from J, the junction kept 16 bases outside the gene matches. The CDR3 is 17 amino acids. CDR1 is SGHKS and CDR2 is YYEKEE in the germline V gene (reference sequence). In DNA form, the CDR3 reads TGTGCCAGCATAGCAGCTTGGGCAGCGGGAGGGCCAAATGAGCAGTTCTTC. Protein sequence: CASIAAWAAGGPNEQFF.

V gene TRBV19 combines with J gene TRBJ1-5; 12 bases are a match to TRBD1. The CDR3 loop spans 17 amino acids. The J segment lost 2 bases and the V segment lost 5 bases, leaving 7 bases of the junction unmatched. Looked up from germline, CDR1 is LNHDA and CDR2 is SQIVND (reference sequence). CDR3 coding DNA: TGTGCCAGTAGTTTCCGGGACAGGGGGCTTGGCAATCAGCCCCAGCATTTT. Translating gives CASSFRDRGLGNQPQHF.

The sample holds one count of this clone. V and J are TRBV11-2 and TRBJ2-7, with a weak D call TRBD2 (6 bases). The germline V gene has CDR1 SGHAT and CDR2 FQNNGV. Trimming took off 5 bases at V and 1 base at J, with 15 bases between the two ends. The length of the CDR3 is 15 residues. In DNA, the CDR3 is TGTGCCAGCAGCGCTCAGGGTGGAGGGTCCTACGAGCAGTACTTC. Encoded protein: CASSAQGGGSYEQYF.

This clone was observed once. The chain carries TRBV19 and TRBJ2-2, with TRBD2 as a possible D gene (5 bases). V lost 3 bases and J 0 bases, leaving 11 bases between the germline ends. The CDR3 spans 16 residues. Germline CDR1 reads LNHDA; CDR2 reads SQIVND (reference sequence). The DNA of the CDR3 is TGTGCCAGTAGTATCTCGGGGAACGCGAACACCGGGGAGCTGTTTTTT. This encodes CASSISGNANTGELFF.

Only one count was recorded for this clone. V is TRBV18 and J is TRBJ1-5; no firm D call. Trimming pared 5 bases from V and 2 bases from J, leaving 19 bases between. Per germline, CDR1 KGHSH and CDR2 LQKENI. This CDR3 is 17 amino acids long. The CDR3 nucleotides read TGTGCCAGCTCAAATGACCGGGTGCCGTCGGGCAATCAGCCCCAGCATTTT. It yields the protein CASSNDRVPSGNQPQHF.

The chain uses TRBV5-1 and TRBJ2-1, with 11 bases identical to TRBD2. The CDR3 is 15 residues long. Trimming at V came to 3 bases and at J to 10 bases, leaving 9 bases not matched to a gene. Germline CDR1 reads SGHRS; CDR2 reads YFSETQ. The CDR3 loop reads CASSWATTSGVEQFF. As DNA, the CDR3 is TGCGCCAGCAGCTGGGCGACGACTAGCGGGGTGGAGCAGTTCTTC.

The V and J genes are TRBV6-5 and TRBJ2-1; D is unclear. Germline CDR1 reads MNHEY; CDR2 reads SVGAGI. The CDR3 loop spans 13 amino acids. Deletions cut 2 bases from V and 4 bases from J, with 6 bases between. CDR3 DNA sequence: TGTGCCAGCAGTTACCGTCAGTACAATGAGCAGTTCTTC. Its protein is CASSYRQYNEQFF.

The chain links TRBV29-1 to TRBJ2-7; 7 nucleotides agree with TRBD1. V lost 0 bases to trimming and J lost 3 bases; unmatched junction nucleotides: 8. CDR1 SQVTM and CDR2 ANQGSEA come from the germline V gene. There are 15 residues in the CDR3. CDR3 nucleotide sequence: TGCAGCGTTGAAGAAGGGACAGCATCCCACTACGAGCAGTACTTC. The encoded protein is CSVEEGTASHYEQYF.

This clone was picked up one time. The chain employs TRBV28 and TRBJ2-3; TRBD1 might be the D (5 bases). The CDR3 is 16 amino acids. Germline lookup yields CDR1 MDHEN and CDR2 SYDVKM. Trimming took off 5 bases at V and 2 bases at J, with 17 bases between the two ends. DNA for the CDR3: TGTGCCAGCAGTCTCAACTTCCAGGGCCACACAGATACGCAGTATTTT. This sequence encodes CASSLNFQGHTDTQYF.

The J gene is TRBJ2-3, the V gene TRBV5-1, with a possible D match to TRBD1 (6 bases). Germline V gives CDR1 SGHRS, CDR2 YFSETQ. V dropped 3 bases and J dropped 8 bases, with 13 bases sitting between them. The CDR3 sequence is 13 residues long. The CDR3 DNA follows: TGCGCCAGCAGCTCGTCACGGGACATTACGCAGTATTTT. It yields the protein CASSSSRDITQYF.

The chain has TRBV5-5 and TRBJ1-5; D unresolved. Trimming removed 2 bases at V and 9 bases at J, with 3 bases between. The CDR3 is 10 amino acids. CDR1 and CDR2 from the germline V gene are SGHKS and YYEKEE (reference sequence). The CDR3 DNA is TGTGCCAGCAGCTTCGGGCCCCAGCATTTT. Amino acid sequence: CASSFGPQHF.